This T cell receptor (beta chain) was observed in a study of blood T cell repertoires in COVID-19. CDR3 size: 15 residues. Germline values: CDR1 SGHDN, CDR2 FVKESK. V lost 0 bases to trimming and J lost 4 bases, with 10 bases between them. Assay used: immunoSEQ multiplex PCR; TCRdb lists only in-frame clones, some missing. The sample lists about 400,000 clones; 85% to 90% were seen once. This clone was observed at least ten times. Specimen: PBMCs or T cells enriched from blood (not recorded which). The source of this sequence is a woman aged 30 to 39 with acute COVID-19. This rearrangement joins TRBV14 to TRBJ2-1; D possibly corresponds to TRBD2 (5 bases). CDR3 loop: CASSQDKRRYNEQFF. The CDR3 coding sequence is TGTGCCAGCAGCCAAGATAAGCGGCGGTACAATGAGCAGTTCTTC.